The text below deals with one T cell receptor beta chain. This sample is drawn from a study of patients and donors after allogeneic stem cell transplantation. TCRdb re-analysed the RT-PCR reads in MiXCR, keeping a single row per CDR3 protein. The sample shows about 160,000 distinct CDR3 sequences, approximately 25% of them seen only once. The CDR3 has 15 residues. V lost 5 bases to trimming and J lost 0 bases, with 10 bases between them. CDR1 is MNHEY, CDR2 SVGAGI, per germline. This receptor was obtained from a human donor who was either an allogeneic HSCT recipient or a stem cell or donor lymphocyte infusion donor (not recorded which). It is not recorded whose cells these are; they may come from a transplant donor. Sequencing was performed on blood, either unsorted or a sorted T cell fraction (not recorded which). V and J are TRBV6-5 and TRBJ2-2; D not certain. DNA for the CDR3: TGTGCCAGCAGTCCCGCAATGGCGAACACCGGGGAGCTGTTTTTT. It is translated as CASSPAMANTGELFF.